This T cell receptor (beta chain) was documented in a study of graft-versus-host responses after intestinal transplantation. Overall study: Recipients across the board were started on anti-thymocyte globulin induction, then kept on tacrolimus and steroids for about 3 years.

Sequenced by immunoSEQ multiplex PCR; TCRdb stores in-frame clones only, minus some. The table shows fewer than 95,000 clones, with 85% to 95% occurring only once. As concerns this clone: Its matching antigen is unknown.

This CDR3 comprises 15 residues. Germline V lookup: CDR1 SGHTA, CDR2 FQGNSA. The trim removed 5 bases at V and 5 bases at J, leaving 11 bases unmatched. General study results and limits: The marrow of recipients harbored GvH clones, and ileum or blood showed some of them first.

The chain employs TRBV7-2 and TRBJ1-2; 7 nucleotides align to TRBD1. This TCR was recovered from a human donor who was the organ donor for an intestinal transplant. Sequencing used unstimulated CD8+ T cells sorted from spleen or lymph node cells, obtained before transplant. The CDR3 nucleotides are TGTGCCAGCAGCCCAGCGACAGGGACGTCGTATGGCTACACCTTC. Translated, it gives CASSPATGTSYGYTF.